This entry concerns a single TCR beta chain. Its antigen is not identified. The record originates from a study of T cell repertoires in cytomegalovirus infection. The CDR3 totals 14 residues. The germline V and J ends were trimmed by 4 bases and 8 bases, with 15 bases remaining between them. Germline CDR1 and CDR2: SGHTA and FQGNSA. Using its own MiXCR run on the reads, TCRdb lists one record per CDR3 protein. The top ten clones hold about 20% of a sample with nearly 700,000 distinct CDR3 sequences, around 30% of them seen once. This clonotype was obtained from a human donor in good health (CMV status not recorded). Some clones in this sample may be carry-over from other donors' samples. Sample: cultured PBMCs, taken from culture after CMV antigen stimulation. The V call is TRBV7-2, the J call TRBJ2-1, with a possible D match to TRBD1 (5 bases). The CDR3 DNA sequence: TGTGCCAGCAGCTGGGGCTGGTCGGGCCATGAGCAGTTCTTC. As protein: CASSWGWSGHEQFF.